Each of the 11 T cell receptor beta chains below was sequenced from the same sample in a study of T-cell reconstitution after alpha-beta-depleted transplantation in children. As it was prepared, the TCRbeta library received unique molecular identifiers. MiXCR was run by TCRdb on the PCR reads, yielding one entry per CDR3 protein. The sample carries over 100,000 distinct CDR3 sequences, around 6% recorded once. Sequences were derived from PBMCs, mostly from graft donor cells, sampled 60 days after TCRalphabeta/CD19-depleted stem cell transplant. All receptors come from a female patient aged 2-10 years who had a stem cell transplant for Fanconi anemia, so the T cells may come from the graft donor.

The CDR3 loop reads CAPLRLARETQYF. CDR3 DNA: TGTGCCCCTCTCAGACTAGCCCGAGAGACCCAGTACTTC. The V call is TRBV6-1, the J call TRBJ2-5; 7 nucleotides align to TRBD2. Germline values: CDR1 MNHNS, CDR2 SASEGT. The V and J ends lost 11 bases and 4 bases, in that order; junction bases with no gene match: 10. CDR3 length: 13 residues.

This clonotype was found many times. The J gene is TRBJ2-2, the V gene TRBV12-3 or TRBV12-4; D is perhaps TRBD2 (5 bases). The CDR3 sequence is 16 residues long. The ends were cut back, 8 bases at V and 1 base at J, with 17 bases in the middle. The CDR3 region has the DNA TGTGCCAGCGACGGGGTTTACAGACAGAACACCGGGGAGCTGTTTTTT. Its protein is CASDGVYRQNTGELFF.

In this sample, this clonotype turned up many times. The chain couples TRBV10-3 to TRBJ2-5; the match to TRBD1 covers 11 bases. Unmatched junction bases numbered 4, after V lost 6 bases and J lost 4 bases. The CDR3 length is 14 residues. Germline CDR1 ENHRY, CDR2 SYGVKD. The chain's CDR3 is CAIRGQGGGETQYF. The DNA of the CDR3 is TGTGCCATCAGGGGACAGGGGGGTGGAGAGACCCAGTACTTC.

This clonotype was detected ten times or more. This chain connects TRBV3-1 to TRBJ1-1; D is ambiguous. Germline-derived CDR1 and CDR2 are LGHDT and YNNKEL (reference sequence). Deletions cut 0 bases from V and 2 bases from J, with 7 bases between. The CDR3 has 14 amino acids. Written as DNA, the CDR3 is TGTGCCAGCAGCCAAGAGTTCGGAAACACTGAAGCTTTCTTT. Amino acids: CASSQEFGNTEAFF.

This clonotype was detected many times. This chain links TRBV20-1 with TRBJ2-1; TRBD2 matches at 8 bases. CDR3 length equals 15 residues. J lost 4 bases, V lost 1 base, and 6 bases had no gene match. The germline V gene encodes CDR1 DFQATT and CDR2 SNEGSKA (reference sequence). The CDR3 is CSARGGLVRYNEQFF. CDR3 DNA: TGCAGTGCTAGAGGGGGACTAGTGAGGTACAATGAGCAGTTCTTC.

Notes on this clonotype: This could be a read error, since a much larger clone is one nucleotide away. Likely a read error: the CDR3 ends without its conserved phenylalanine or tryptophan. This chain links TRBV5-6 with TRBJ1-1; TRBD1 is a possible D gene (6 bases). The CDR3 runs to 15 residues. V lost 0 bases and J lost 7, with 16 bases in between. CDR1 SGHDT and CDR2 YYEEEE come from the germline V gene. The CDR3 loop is CASSLVLTGGLEAFC. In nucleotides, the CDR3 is TGTGCCAGCAGCTTGGTGCTGACAGGAGGCCTTGAAGCTTTCTGT.

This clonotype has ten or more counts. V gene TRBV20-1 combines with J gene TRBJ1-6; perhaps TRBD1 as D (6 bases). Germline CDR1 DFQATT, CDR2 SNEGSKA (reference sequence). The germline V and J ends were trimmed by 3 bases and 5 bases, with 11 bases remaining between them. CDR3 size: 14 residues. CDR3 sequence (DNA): TGCAGTGCTAGGGACAGAATCAATAATTCACCCCTCCACTTT. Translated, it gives CSARDRINNSPLHF.

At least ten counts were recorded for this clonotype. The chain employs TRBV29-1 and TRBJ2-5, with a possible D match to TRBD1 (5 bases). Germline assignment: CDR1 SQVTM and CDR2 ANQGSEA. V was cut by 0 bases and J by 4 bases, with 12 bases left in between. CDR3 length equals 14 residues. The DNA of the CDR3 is TGCAGCGTTGAAGATACACTAAGGGGAGAGACCCAGTACTTC. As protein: CSVEDTLRGETQYF.

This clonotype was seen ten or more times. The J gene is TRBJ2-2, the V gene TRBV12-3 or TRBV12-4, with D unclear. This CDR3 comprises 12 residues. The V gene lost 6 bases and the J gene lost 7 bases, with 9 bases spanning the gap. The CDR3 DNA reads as TGTGCCAGCAGGACTCGGCTCGGGGAGCTGTTTTTT. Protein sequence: CASRTRLGELFF.

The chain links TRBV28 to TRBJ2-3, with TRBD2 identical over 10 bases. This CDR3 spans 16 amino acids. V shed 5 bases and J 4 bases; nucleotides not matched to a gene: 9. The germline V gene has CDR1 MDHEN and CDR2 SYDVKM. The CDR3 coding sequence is TGTGCCAGCAGTCTCGTGCTAGCGGGGGAGGCAGATACGCAGTATTTT. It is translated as CASSLVLAGEADTQYF.

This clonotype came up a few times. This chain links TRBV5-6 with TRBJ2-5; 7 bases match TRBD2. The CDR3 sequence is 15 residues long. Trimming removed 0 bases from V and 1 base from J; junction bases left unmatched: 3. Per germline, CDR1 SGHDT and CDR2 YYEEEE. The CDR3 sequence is CASSLGRGSQETQYF. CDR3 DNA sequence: TGTGCCAGCAGCTTGGGGCGGGGGTCCCAAGAGACCCAGTACTTC. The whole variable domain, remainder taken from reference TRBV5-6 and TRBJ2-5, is DAGVTQSPTHLIKTRGQQVTLRCSPKSGHDTVSWYQQALGQGPQFIFQYYEEEERQRGNFPDRFSGHQFPNYSSELNVNALLLGDSALYLCASSLGRGSQETQYFGPGTRLLVL.